The clone carrying this TCR beta chain was detected many times. Its antigen is not identified. This entry comes from a study of T cells after yellow fever vaccination. Study-level results: Overall, a small share of clonotypes was seen in both CD4 and CD8 compartments.

TCRdb re-derived calls from the 5' RACE reads in MiXCR, one entry per CDR3 protein. Among approximately 110,000 distinct CDR3 sequences listed, 7.4% were seen once. CDR3 length equals 13 residues. Trimming took off 9 bases at V and 4 bases at J, with 12 bases between the two ends. CDR1 and CDR2 (germline): SNHLY, FYNNEI. V gene TRBV2 combines with J gene TRBJ2-2; weak D call: TRBD2 (6 bases). The origin of this receptor is a man aged 18 to 29 who received the YFV17D yellow fever vaccine. Specimen: CD4+ T cells sorted from PBMCs, collected roughly 10 days after the first yellow fever vaccination. CDR3 amino acids: CARAGGGTGELFF. DNA for the CDR3: TGTGCCAGAGCCGGGGGTGGCACCGGGGAGCTGTTTTTT.